This TCR beta chain was sequenced for a study of cytomegalovirus exposure and HLA in healthy donors. Per germline, CDR1 SQVTM and CDR2 ANQGSEA. Germline trimming cut 7 bases from V and 4 bases from J; bases unmatched to any gene: 24. This CDR3 region has 19 residues. Study results and caveats: Available immune exposure information was restricted to CMV serostatus only. A previous analysis found most TCR beta V segments productive roughly 87% or roughly 30% of the time. Later work showed greater clonal expansion in HLA-associated TCR beta chains than in equally common others.

This clone was seen a few times. What it binds is not known. The primer mix had 60 Vbeta and 13 Jbeta primers. Assay: immunoSEQ multiplex PCR; the TCRdb copy retains only in-frame clones and omits some. The sample records about 160,000 clones, more than 65% being singletons. The clonotype comes from a man between 45 and 60 years old in good health and CMV-seropositive. The sequencing input was PBMCs. The genes are TRBV29-1 and TRBJ2-1, with 8 bases identical to TRBD2. In nucleotides, the CDR3 is TGCAGCGCGTTCTTCCCGGGACTAGTACCATTGTCCTATTACAATGAGCAGTTCTTC. Translating gives CSAFFPGLVPLSYYNEQFF.